The 15 T cell receptor beta chains below were found in one sample sequenced in a study of blood T cell repertoires in COVID-19 (TCRdb year 2020). Libraries were constructed by the immunoSEQ multiplex PCR assay. In its TCRdb copy, this immuneACCESS table keeps in-frame sequences only and misses some clones. Where compared with another copy, unresolved V genes explain less than half of these, and the others have no known cause. The sample table records 98,000 or so clones; approximately 84% of these occur just once. The ten largest clones add up to 20% to 30% of the sample. Sequencing was carried out using peripheral blood. The receptors stem from a man in his sixties with acute or convalescent COVID-19.

This chain joins TRBV6-2 or TRBV6-3 and TRBJ2-2, with 10 positions matching TRBD2. The germline CDR1 and CDR2 sequences are MNHEY and SVGEGT. This CDR3 comprises 17 residues. V gave up 2 bases and J gave up 0 bases; unmatched junction bases: 3. The CDR3 protein is CASSYPTSGANTGELFF. Written as DNA, the CDR3 is TGTGCCAGCAGTTACCCTACTAGCGGGGCGAACACCGGGGAGCTGTTTTTT.

The CDR3 DNA reads TGTGCCACCTCCGGGAGTTGGGGCACCGGGGAGCTGTTTTTT. It translates to CATSGSWGTGELFF. The chain carries TRBV24-1 and TRBJ2-2; D possibly corresponds to TRBD2 (6 bases). Germline CDR1 reads KGHDR; CDR2 reads SFDVKD. CDR3 size: 14 residues. Trimming cost V 9 bases and J 4 bases, with 14 bases left between them.

This clone showed up just once. The chain links TRBV24-1 to TRBJ1-4; weak D call: TRBD1 (6 bases). The V end lost 3 bases, the J end lost 4 bases, and 14 bases lay between the germline ends. The CDR3 spans 16 residues. Germline loops: CDR1 KGHDR, CDR2 SFDVKD. The CDR3 nucleotides read TGTGCCACCAGTGATCCTGCAGGGGAGGGTAATGAAAAACTGTTTTTT. Amino acid sequence: CATSDPAGEGNEKLFF.

This chain connects TRBV10-3 to TRBJ1-1; D ambiguous. Germline loops: CDR1 ENHRY, CDR2 SYGVKD. CDR3 length: 14 residues. V was trimmed by 6 bases and J by 0 bases, leaving 11 bases between them. CDR3 amino acids: CAISLDGVNTEAFF. The CDR3 bases are TGTGCCATCAGCTTAGACGGAGTGAACACTGAAGCTTTCTTT.

DNA for the CDR3: TGTGCCAGCAGTTACTCTGCGGCCTCGGGGGAGCAGTACGTC. It encodes CASSYSAASGEQYV. The gene calls are TRBV6-5 and TRBJ2-7; D may be TRBD2 (5 bases). Per germline, CDR1 MNHEY and CDR2 SVGAGI. Trimming shortened V by 0 bases and J by 7 bases, and 13 bases separated the two germline ends. The CDR3 covers 14 residues.

This chain uses TRBV9 with TRBJ2-4; 7 nucleotides line up with TRBD2. CDR1 is SGDLS and CDR2 is YYNGEE in the germline V gene. The CDR3 loop spans 15 amino acids. Germline trimming cut 4 bases from V and 6 bases from J; bases unmatched to any gene: 10. CDR3 DNA sequence: TGTGCCAGCAGCCCTGAGTGGCGGGAGAGAAACATTCAGTACTTC. Translated, it gives CASSPEWRERNIQYF.

The DNA of the CDR3 is TGTGCCAGCTCACCACCGTTTACAGGCCCTTTAGCCAAAAACATTCAGTACTTC. Translated: CASSPPFTGPLAKNIQYF. V gene TRBV18 combines with J gene TRBJ2-4, with D possibly TRBD1 on 5 matching bases. Trimming removed 0 bases at V and 0 bases at J, with 15 bases between. Per the germline V gene, CDR1 is KGHSH and CDR2 is LQKENI. The CDR3 consists of 18 residues.

The chain joins TRBV7-9 to TRBJ2-3, with D unresolved. CDR1 and CDR2 from the germline V gene are SEHNR and FQNEAQ (reference sequence). Trimming shortened V by 1 base and J by 1 base, and 6 bases separated the two germline ends. The CDR3 has 14 amino acids. The CDR3 reads CASSLEHRTDTQYF. For the CDR3, the DNA is TGTGCCAGCAGCTTAGAACACCGCACAGATACGCAGTATTTT. The full variable domain, completed using reference TRBV7-9 and TRBJ2-3, is DTGVSQNPRHKITKRGQNVTFRCDPISEHNRLYWYRQTLGQGPEFLTYFQNEAQLEKSRLLSDRFSAERPKGSFSTLEIQRTEQGDSAMYLCASSLEHRTDTQYFGPGTRLTVL.

The V gene is TRBV11-2, the J gene TRBJ1-5; D unresolved. The CDR3 totals 13 residues. The germline V and J ends were trimmed by 2 bases and 5 bases, with 7 bases remaining between them. CDR1 and CDR2 (germline): SGHAT, FQNNGV. The CDR3 DNA reads TGTGCCAGCAGCTTAATTTCGGATCAGCCCCAGCATTTT. Protein: CASSLISDQPQHF.

The V gene is TRBV19, the J gene TRBJ2-1, with 10 bases lining up with TRBD1. Germline values: CDR1 LNHDA, CDR2 SQIVND (reference sequence). The trim removed 7 bases at V and 4 bases at J, leaving 4 bases unmatched. The CDR3 sequence is 14 residues long. CDR3 residues: CASKGDRGYNEQFF. For the CDR3, the DNA is TGTGCCAGTAAGGGGGACAGGGGTTACAATGAGCAGTTCTTC.

J is TRBJ2-7 and V is TRBV7-2; D not certain. The CDR3 is made up of 12 amino acids. Germline CDR1 reads SGHTA; CDR2 reads FQGNSA. Trimming removed 5 bases at V and 3 bases at J, with 8 bases between. As DNA, the CDR3 is TGTGCCAGCAGCAGACACGTCTACGAGCAGTACTTC. This gives the protein CASSRHVYEQYF.

The V and J genes are TRBV5-8 and TRBJ2-1; 9 nucleotides match TRBD2. V dropped 4 bases and J dropped 10; count of bases not matched to a gene: 6. CDR3 length: 13 residues. Germline assignment: CDR1 SGHTS and CDR2 YDEGEE. CDR3 DNA: TGTGCCAGCAGCACGGGACTAGCCGACGAGCAGTTCTTC. Protein product: CASSTGLADEQFF.

J is TRBJ2-3 and V is TRBV18; 14 bases line up with TRBD2. V trimming: 6 bases; J trimming: 1 base; junction bases outside the gene matches: 3. The CDR3 is made up of 16 amino acids. CDR1 KGHSH and CDR2 LQKENI come from the germline V gene. For the CDR3, the DNA is TGTGCCAGCTCCCGGACTAGCGGGAGGCGCACAGATACGCAGTATTTT. Residues: CASSRTSGRRTDTQYF.

The V and J genes are TRBV29-1 and TRBJ2-1; no reliable D call. The CDR3 extends over 12 amino acids. Germline CDR1 and CDR2: SQVTM and ANQGSEA. Trimming pared 5 bases from V and 5 bases from J, leaving 10 bases between. This chain's CDR3 is CSVSENHNEQFF. The CDR3 nucleotides are TGCAGCGTTTCAGAAAATCACAATGAGCAGTTCTTC.

V is TRBV7-6 and J is TRBJ1-5, with 8 bases matching TRBD1. The CDR3 extends over 13 amino acids. J gave up 7 bases and V 2 bases, and 1 base lay outside the gene matches. Germline lookup yields CDR1 SGHVS and CDR2 FNYEAQ. This CDR3 is CASSLTGGQPQHF. CDR3 sequence (DNA): TGTGCCAGCAGCTTAACAGGGGGACAGCCCCAGCATTTT.